Below are 24 T cell receptor beta chains sequenced from a single sample in a study of identical twins. One entry per CDR3 protein results from TCRdb running MiXCR on the 5' RACE reads. The sample lists approximately 260,000 distinct CDR3 sequences; over 12% were seen once. The sample taken for sequencing was memory (CD45RO+) T cells sorted from blood. The receptors stem from a woman aged 18-35 years in good health.

The table lists this clonotype with a few counts. V gene TRBV27 combines with J gene TRBJ1-1; 7 bases are shared with TRBD1. The length of the CDR3 is 13 residues. V trimming: 0 bases; J trimming: 9 bases; junction bases outside the gene matches: 4. The germline CDR1 and CDR2 sequences are MNHEY and SMNVEV (reference sequence). The CDR3 DNA follows: TGTGCCAGCAGTTTATCGACAGGGAATAAAGCTTTCTTT. Translation gives CASSLSTGNKAFF.

This clonotype was observed at least ten times. The chain joins TRBV29-1 to TRBJ1-3, with D possibly being TRBD1 (5 bases). The V gene lost 7 bases and the J gene lost 1 base, with 14 bases spanning the gap. Germline loops: CDR1 SQVTM, CDR2 ANQGSEA. The CDR3 contains 14 residues. In DNA, the CDR3 is TGCAGCGCTACCCGGGACCCTTCTGGAAACACCATATATTTT. As protein: CSATRDPSGNTIYF.

This clonotype was observed a few times. The chain joins TRBV6-1 to TRBJ1-3; D is perhaps TRBD1 (5 bases). This CDR3 is built from 15 residues. In germline, CDR1 is MNHNS, CDR2 SASEGT. Trimming took 5 bases from V and 6 from J, leaving 17 bases between them. The CDR3 protein is CASSTSDRIINTIYF. DNA of the CDR3: TGTGCCAGCAGTACGTCCGACAGAATAATAAACACCATATATTTT.

This CDR3 reads CASSSGGPGYTF. CDR3 bases: TGTGCCAGCAGTTCCGGGGGGCCCGGCTACACCTTC. V is TRBV7-9 and J is TRBJ1-2, with D possibly matching TRBD1 (6 bases). CDR1 and CDR2 from the germline V gene are SEHNR and FQNEAQ (reference sequence). This CDR3 region has 12 residues. With 6 bases removed from V and 8 bases from J, the gap between germline ends came to 13 bases.

A few counts support this clonotype. V is TRBV5-6 and J is TRBJ1-2; 7 bases fit TRBD1. Looked up from germline, CDR1 is SGHDT and CDR2 is YYEEEE. This CDR3 spans 13 amino acids. The trim removed 4 bases at V and 8 bases at J, leaving 8 bases unmatched. This CDR3 reads CASSPHRGGGYTF. CDR3 DNA sequence: TGTGCCAGCAGCCCCCACAGGGGTGGCGGCTACACCTTC.

The sample holds a few counts of this clonotype. The rearrangement joins TRBV3-1 to TRBJ1-1; D gene ambiguous. The CDR3 is 12 residues long. V was clipped by 4 bases and J by 3 bases, with 6 bases between them. From germline, CDR1 is LGHDT and CDR2 YNNKEL (reference sequence). As DNA, the CDR3 is TGTGCCAGCAGCCGGCAGGACACTGAAGCTTTCTTT. Translated, it gives CASSRQDTEAFF.

The chain couples TRBV10-3 to TRBJ2-1; the D is unclear. Trimming shortened V by 0 bases and J by 0 bases, and 12 bases separated the two germline ends. Germline CDR1 and CDR2: ENHRY and SYGVKD. The CDR3 totals 17 residues. CDR3 in amino acids: CAISESNGRSSYNEQFF. As DNA, the CDR3 is TGTGCCATCAGTGAGTCGAACGGGCGGAGCTCCTACAATGAGCAGTTCTTC.

This clonotype was seen repeatedly, ten times or more. V is TRBV7-2 and J is TRBJ2-7; a possible D gene is TRBD1 (6 bases). Germline CDR1 and CDR2: SGHTA and FQGNSA. The V end lost 5 bases, the J end lost 6 bases, and 8 bases lay between the germline ends. The CDR3 contains 11 residues. The CDR3 nucleotides are TGTGCCAGCAGCCGCAGGGGCGAGCAGTACTTC. Residues: CASSRRGEQYF.

This chain links TRBV12-3 or TRBV12-4 with TRBJ2-3, with 12 bases matching TRBD2. The CDR3 sequence is 16 residues long. J lost 2 bases, V lost 5 bases, and 5 bases had no gene match. The CDR3 sequence: CASSPWTSGNTDTQYF. The CDR3 DNA sequence: TGTGCCAGCAGTCCCTGGACTAGCGGGAACACAGATACGCAGTATTTT.

There are many counts of this clonotype. This rearrangement joins TRBV5-1 to TRBJ1-1; 7 bases map to TRBD1. CDR3 length: 14 residues. V dropped 1 base and J dropped 3; count of bases not matched to a gene: 3. Germline V gene sequence: CDR1 SGHRS, CDR2 YFSETQ. CDR3 sequence: CASSLKQGDTEAFF. The CDR3 nucleotides are TGCGCCAGCAGCTTGAAGCAGGGGGACACTGAAGCTTTCTTT.

Points on this clonotype: A junction boundary mismatches the germline segment, possibly from a read error. The chain uses TRBV6-6 and TRBJ2-5; the D is unclear. The CDR3 covers 11 residues. Per germline, CDR1 MNHNY and CDR2 SVGAGI (reference sequence). The CDR3 sequence is CASSSGGRPNF. The CDR3 nucleotides read TGTGCCAGCAGCTCCGGTGGAAGGCCGAACTTC.

This clonotype was observed a handful of times. The chain carries TRBV14 and TRBJ2-3; the match to TRBD2 covers 7 bases. V shed 0 bases, J shed 6 bases, and the junction held 9 bases outside the gene matches. This CDR3 has 16 residues. Germline V CDR1 and CDR2: SGHDN, FVKESK. The CDR3 DNA is TGTGCCAGCAGCCAAGATCCAGCGGGGCCGGGGGATACGCAGTATTTT. Its translation is CASSQDPAGPGDTQYF. The whole variable domain, remainder taken from reference TRBV14 and TRBJ2-3, is EAGVTQFPSHSVIEKGQTVTLRCDPISGHDNLYWYRRVMGKEIKFLLHFVKESKQDESGMPNNRFLAERTGGTYSTLKVQPAELEDSGVYFCASSQDPAGPGDTQYFGPGTRLTVL.

This clonotype was recorded a few times. V usage is TRBV20-1 and J usage is TRBJ2-7, with TRBD2 identical over 8 bases. Germline CDR1 is DFQATT and CDR2 is SNEGSKA (reference sequence). The V and J ends lost 2 bases and 4 bases, in that order; junction bases with no gene match: 10. This CDR3 contains 15 residues. CDR3 in DNA: TGCAGTGCTAGAAGTGGGAGCGGGAGTGGATACGAGCAGTACTTC. Protein sequence: CSARSGSGSGYEQYF.

This clonotype was counted only a few times. This chain links TRBV15 with TRBJ2-7; 8 bases agree with TRBD1. With V trimmed by 5 bases and J by 10 bases, 4 bases remained unmatched. The CDR3 consists of 11 residues. From germline, CDR1 is LNHNV and CDR2 YYDKDF (reference sequence). CDR3 sequence (DNA): TGTGCCACCAGCGACAGGGGCCTCCAGTACTTC. Translating it yields CATSDRGLQYF.

The rearrangement joins TRBV12-3 or TRBV12-4 to TRBJ1-2; TRBD1 aligns across 7 bases. The CDR3 spans 15 residues. Germline trimming cut 6 bases from V and 3 bases from J; bases unmatched to any gene: 10. CDR3 amino acids: CASSTRLTGYYGYTF. CDR3 in DNA: TGTGCCAGCAGCACCCGGCTGACAGGGTACTATGGCTACACCTTC.

V and J are TRBV15 and TRBJ2-7; 12 nucleotides match TRBD2. The CDR3 extends over 16 amino acids. V lost 3 bases to trimming and J lost 7 bases; unmatched junction nucleotides: 10. Germline assignment: CDR1 LNHNV and CDR2 YYDKDF (reference sequence). The CDR3 loop reads CATSRGLAGLAGEQYF. Written as DNA, the CDR3 is TGTGCCACCAGCAGGGGTTTAGCGGGACTAGCGGGTGAGCAGTACTTC.

This clonotype turned up a few times. The genes are TRBV20-1 and TRBJ2-1, with 7 bases matching TRBD2. The V gene's germline CDR1 is DFQATT and CDR2 SNEGSKA (reference sequence). The CDR3 spans 14 residues. The junction had 8 bases not matched to a gene; V was cut back by 3 bases and J by 6 bases. The DNA for the CDR3 is TGCAGTGCTAGCTACGGGAGGAGGTTCAATGAGCAGTTCTTC. Protein product: CSASYGRRFNEQFF.

This clonotype was detected a few times. The V gene is TRBV20-1, the J gene TRBJ1-5, with a weak D call TRBD1 (5 bases). CDR3 length: 15 residues. Germline V lookup: CDR1 DFQATT, CDR2 SNEGSKA (reference sequence). Trimming pared 0 bases from V and 6 bases from J, leaving 15 bases between. The CDR3 nucleotides are TGCAGTGCTAGAGATATGGGACGCCGTGGTCAGCCCCAGCATTTT. Translation: CSARDMGRRGQPQHF.

This clonotype showed up just a few times. The chain recombines TRBV5-6 with TRBJ2-5; perhaps TRBD2 as D (5 bases). The ends were cut back, 2 bases at V and 0 bases at J, with 14 bases in the middle. The CDR3 has 16 amino acids. CDR1 is SGHDT, CDR2 YYEEEE, per germline. CDR3 region: CASSFRTGSYQETQYF. The CDR3 DNA reads TGTGCCAGCAGCTTTCGGACGGGATCCTACCAAGAGACCCAGTACTTC. Complete variable domain (other parts from reference TRBV5-6 and TRBJ2-5): DAGVTQSPTHLIKTRGQQVTLRCSPKSGHDTVSWYQQALGQGPQFIFQYYEEEERQRGNFPDRFSGHQFPNYSSELNVNALLLGDSALYLCASSFRTGSYQETQYFGPGTRLLVL.

V gene TRBV19 combines with J gene TRBJ2-7; 9 nucleotides line up with TRBD1. The CDR3 covers 14 residues. V trimming: 4 bases; J trimming: 3 bases; junction bases outside the gene matches: 4. Per germline, CDR1 LNHDA and CDR2 SQIVND (reference sequence). This CDR3 reads CASSTGQGNYEQYF. As DNA, the CDR3 is TGTGCCAGTAGTACCGGACAGGGGAACTACGAGCAGTACTTC. The variable domain in full, completed from reference TRBV19 and TRBJ2-7, reads DGGITQSPKYLFRKEGQNVTLSCEQNLNHDAMYWYRQDPGQGLRLIYYSQIVNDFQKGDIAEGYSVSREKKESFPLTVTSAQKNPTAFYLCASSTGQGNYEQYFGPGTRLTVT.

This clonotype was recorded many times. V gene TRBV3-1 combines with J gene TRBJ1-1; D gene ambiguous. The V end lost 0 bases, the J end lost 6 bases, and 8 bases lay between the germline ends. The CDR3 spans 13 residues. Per the germline V gene, CDR1 is LGHDT and CDR2 is YNNKEL (reference sequence). The CDR3 sequence is CASSQDTPAEAFF. CDR3 nucleotide sequence: TGTGCCAGCAGCCAAGATACGCCAGCTGAAGCTTTCTTT.

This clonotype came up a few times. The V call is TRBV20-1, the J call TRBJ2-5; D possibly matches TRBD1 or TRBD2 (5 bases each). Germline V lookup: CDR1 DFQATT, CDR2 SNEGSKA (reference sequence). The CDR3 spans 16 residues. Trimming stripped 0 bases from V and 5 bases from J, with 19 bases between. The CDR3 protein is CSARDSLGPRGETQYF. The CDR3 coding sequence is TGCAGTGCTAGAGATAGCTTGGGACCAAGGGGTGAGACCCAGTACTTC.

The chain is built from TRBV20-1 and TRBJ2-5; no firm D call. The germline V gene encodes CDR1 DFQATT and CDR2 SNEGSKA (reference sequence). The CDR3 totals 13 residues. V gave up 3 bases and J gave up 2 bases, with 10 bases separating them. The CDR3 nucleotides are TGCAGTGCTAGTAGAACAGTACAAGAGACCCAGTACTTC. Protein sequence: CSASRTVQETQYF.

This chain links TRBV20-1 with TRBJ2-7; 9 nucleotides line up with TRBD1. The CDR3 is 16 residues long. V was pared by 5 bases and J by 0 bases, with 11 bases of the junction left unmatched. CDR1 is DFQATT, CDR2 SNEGSKA, per germline (reference sequence). The CDR3 sequence: CSAARTGQGSSYEQYF. CDR3 sequence (DNA): TGCAGTGCTGCGCGAACTGGACAGGGGAGCTCCTACGAGCAGTACTTC.